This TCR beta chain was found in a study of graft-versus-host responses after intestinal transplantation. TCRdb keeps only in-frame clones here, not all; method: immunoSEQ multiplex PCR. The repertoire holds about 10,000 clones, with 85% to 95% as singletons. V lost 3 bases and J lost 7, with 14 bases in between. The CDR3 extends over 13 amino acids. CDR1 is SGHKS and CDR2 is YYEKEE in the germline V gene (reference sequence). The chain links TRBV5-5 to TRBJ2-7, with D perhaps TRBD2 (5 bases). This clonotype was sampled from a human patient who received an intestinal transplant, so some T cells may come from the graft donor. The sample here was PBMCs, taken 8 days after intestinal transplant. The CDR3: CASSSDGDWEQYF. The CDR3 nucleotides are TGTGCCAGCAGCTCTGACGGGGATTGGGAGCAGTACTTC.